The present TCR beta chain was sequenced within a study of blood T cell repertoires in COVID-19. About the research overall: Specimens from acute and convalescent COVID-19 originated in the United States, Italy and Spain. Sample material is recorded as cDNA or gDNA derived from T cells, B-cell-depleted T cells, or PBMCs.

Original analysis: For nucleated cells, counts were estimated from reference gene primer amplification. Here immunoSEQ multiplex PCR was the method, and the copy in TCRdb shows in-frame clones only, minus some. The V and J calls and clone size were taken over from that table, and D and trimming were inferred from the DNA. The sample holds about 250,000 clones; nearly 90% are singletons and the top ten take 3.5% to 5%. The sequence was obtained from a woman aged 35 to 49 who had recovered from COVID-19. Sequencing was done on a sample of peripheral blood.

CDR3 amino acids: CASSSRTGQIDATDTQYF. The CDR3 coding sequence is TGCGCCAGCAGCTCTAGGACAGGGCAAATTGATGCAACAGATACGCAGTATTTT. The chain recombines TRBV5-1 with TRBJ2-3; 8 bases agree with TRBD1. This CDR3 is built from 18 residues. V lost 3 bases to trimming and J lost 3 bases; unmatched junction nucleotides: 15. From germline, CDR1 is SGHRS and CDR2 YFSETQ. Combining the CDR3 with reference TRBV5-1 and TRBJ2-3 gives the whole variable domain KAGVTQTPRYLIKTRGQQVTLSCSPISGHRSVSWYQQTPGQGLQFLFEYFSETQRNKGNFPGRFSGRQFSNSRSEMNVSTLELGDSALYLCASSSRTGQIDATDTQYFGPGTRLTVL.